Listed below are T cell receptor beta chains from one sample, sequenced in a study of T-cell reconstitution after alpha-beta-depleted transplantation in children. TCRdb reprocessed the PCR reads via MiXCR and lists one record per CDR3 protein. The top ten hold about a sixth of the sample, which has approximately 150,000 distinct CDR3 sequences, around 8.5% seen once. The sample was PBMCs, mostly from graft donor cells, taken 180 days after TCRalphabeta/CD19-depleted stem cell transplant. Receptors were obtained from a female patient aged 2 to 10 who had a stem cell transplant for congenital amegakaryocytic thrombocytopenia, so the T cells may come from the graft donor. Each CDR3 is given with its conserved first and last residue. A D gene is named only where the DNA matches it firmly. Rows may omit the clone size; those that give it use once, few, many or a size class.

V gene	D gene	J gene	clone size	CDR3 DNA	CDR3 protein
TRBV12-3/TRBV12-4	.	TRBJ2-4	many	TGTGCCAGCAGTCTTGGACCGTTATTAGCCAAAAACATTCAGTACTTC	CASSLGPLLAKNIQYF
TRBV5-1	.	TRBJ2-3	many	TGCGCCAGCAGCTTGGGCGGGGCACAGGATACGCAGTATTTT	CASSLGGAQDTQYF
TRBV28	.	TRBJ2-1	many	TGTGCCAGCAGTTTACGGGGAAGTGCGCAGTTCTTC	CASSLRGSAQFF
TRBV20-1	.	TRBJ2-1	many	TGCAGTGCTAGACCCTTGGGCATAGAGCAGTTCTTC	CSARPLGIEQFF
TRBV28	.	TRBJ1-2	few	TGTGCCAGCAGTTTTGCCGGGTCGCATGGCTACACCTTC	CASSFAGSHGYTF
TRBV7-9	.	TRBJ2-5	many	TGTGCCAGCAGCTTAGGAGGCTTAGAGACCCAGTACTTC	CASSLGGLETQYF
TRBV12-3/TRBV12-4	.	TRBJ1-1	many	TGTGCCAGCAGGCTAAGGGTCACTGAAGCTTTCTTT	CASRLRVTEAFF
TRBV19	.	TRBJ2-5	many	TGTGCCAGTAGTATTTTGCAGGGACCACAAGAGACCCAGTACTTC	CASSILQGPQETQYF
TRBV30	.	TRBJ2-6	many	TGTGCCTGGAGGGCCATGGCCTCTGGGGCCAACGTCCTGACTTTC	CAWRAMASGANVLTF
TRBV5-6	.	TRBJ1-6	many	TGTGCCAGCAGCTTTCCCTGGGGAAGCTCCTATAATTCACCCCTCCACTTT	CASSFPWGSSYNSPLHF
TRBV20-1	TRBD2	TRBJ2-3	many	TGCAGTGCTAGAGGGACTAGCGGGAGCACAGATACGCAGTATTTT	CSARGTSGSTDTQYF
TRBV11-2	.	TRBJ2-1	many	TGTGCCAGCAGCTTAGCTAACTACAATGAGCAGTTCTTC	CASSLANYNEQFF
TRBV28	.	TRBJ1-5	medium-sized	TGTGCCAGCAGTTTTCCGACAGGTGGGCATCAGCCCCAGCATTTT	CASSFPTGGHQPQHF
TRBV18	TRBD1	TRBJ1-2	few	TGTGCCAGCTCACCCGGCGCCGGGACAGGTCATGGCTACACCTTC	CASSPGAGTGHGYTF
TRBV18	TRBD1	TRBJ2-7	few	TGTGCCAGCTCACCAAGACAGGGGCCGGTGCGTGAGCAGTACTTC	CASSPRQGPVREQYF
TRBV4-1	.	TRBJ2-7	.	TGCGCCAGCAGCCAACGGGGGACGGCTGCAGGCGAGCAGTACTTC	CASSQRGTAAGEQYF
TRBV12-3/TRBV12-4	TRBD1	TRBJ1-2	many	TGTGCCAGCAGTTTACACCCAGGGGGCGTAGGTGGCTACACCTTC	CASSLHPGGVGGYTF
TRBV5-1	.	TRBJ2-5	many	TGCGCCAGCAGCTTCCGCATCCAAGAGACCCAGTACTTC	CASSFRIQETQYF
TRBV10-3	TRBD1	TRBJ1-5	few	TGTGCCATCAGAGAAAGCGGACAGGACAATCAGCCCCAGCATTTT	CAIRESGQDNQPQHF
TRBV6-5	TRBD2	TRBJ2-1	many	TGTGCCAGCAGTTATTCCCGCGGTAGCGGGAGGGCACATGAGCAGTTCTTC	CASSYSRGSGRAHEQFF
TRBV10-1	.	TRBJ1-6	few	TGCGCCAGCAGTGAGAACATCCCAGGTGTCTCACCCCTCCACTTT	CASSENIPGVSPLHF
TRBV12-3/TRBV12-4	.	TRBJ2-2	many	TGTGCCGTGAGGGGGATCGGGGAGCTGTTTTTT	CAVRGIGELFF
TRBV3-1	.	TRBJ2-7	many	TGTGCCAGCACTAGGAACAGCGCTTACTCCTACGAGCAGTACTTC	CASTRNSAYSYEQYF
TRBV20-1	TRBD1	TRBJ1-5	many	TGCAGTGCTAGAGATCTACAGGGGCATCAGCCCCAGCATTTT	CSARDLQGHQPQHF
TRBV5-1	.	TRBJ2-2	many	TGCGCCAGCAGCTTGGGCCGTCCGAACACCGGGGAGCTGTTTTTT	CASSLGRPNTGELFF
TRBV27	.	TRBJ2-3	many	TGTGCCAGCAGTTCCAGGGAGTTGGGCACAGATACGCAGTATTTT	CASSSRELGTDTQYF
TRBV27	.	TRBJ1-1	many	TGTGCCAGCAGTTCTTACCCGGGAAATGGGGGCCCCCACAGGACTGAAGCTTTCTTT	CASSSYPGNGGPHRTEAFF
TRBV28	.	TRBJ2-5	many	TGTGCCAGCAGTTTCATATGGCAGCAAGAGACCCAGTACTTC	CASSFIWQQETQYF
TRBV7-6	.	TRBJ1-1	many	TGTGCCAGCAGCAACGGCGGGCCAGGAGAAGCTTTCTTT	CASSNGGPGEAFF
TRBV28	TRBD1	TRBJ2-7	.	TGTGCCAGCAGTCTGGTGGGGCAGGGGGTCTACGAGCAGTACTTC	CASSLVGQGVYEQYF
TRBV3-1	.	TRBJ2-7	few	TGTGCCAGCAGCCCCCCTCCGGGCCAGGCCGCTTACGAGCAGTACTTC	CASSPPPGQAAYEQYF
TRBV3-1	TRBD2	TRBJ2-3	.	TGTGCCTGCAGCCCCAGAGGGGTAGCGGGACAATTCACAGATACGCAGTATTTT	CACSPRGVAGQFTDTQYF
TRBV11-2	.	TRBJ1-1	.	TGTGCCAGCAGCTTGACGGCGCGGGGTACTGAAGCTTTCTTT	CASSLTARGTEAFF
TRBV12-3/TRBV12-4	TRBD1	TRBJ1-5	many	TGTGCCAGCAGTCCCCAGGCCGGACAGGGGGATCAGCCCCAGCATTTT	CASSPQAGQGDQPQHF
TRBV30	.	TRBJ2-2	many	TGTGCCTGGAGTCAGACAGCCTACGGGGAGCTGTTTTTT	CAWSQTAYGELFF
TRBV19	TRBD1	TRBJ2-2	many	TGTGCCAGTAGCTACAGGGGCCCGAACACCGGGGAGCTGTTTTTT	CASSYRGPNTGELFF
TRBV28	.	TRBJ1-2	many	TGTGCCAGCAGTTCCAGGGGTCAGGATAACTATGGCTACACCTTC	CASSSRGQDNYGYTF
TRBV20-1	TRBD2	TRBJ2-1	many	TGCAGTGCTGTCCGAAGGAGCGGGGGAATGGATGAGCAGTTCTTC	CSAVRRSGGMDEQFF
TRBV5-1	.	TRBJ2-2	.	TGCGCCAGCGAAGACGGAACGAACACCGGGGAGCTGTTTTTT	CASEDGTNTGELFF
TRBV3-1	.	TRBJ1-2	.	TGTGCCAGCAGCCAAGAATGGCAGGAGAACTATGGCTACACCTTC	CASSQEWQENYGYTF
TRBV7-8	.	TRBJ2-1	few	TGTGCCAGCAGCGCAAGAACAGTCCGCAAATACAATGAGCAGTTCTTC	CASSARTVRKYNEQFF
TRBV5-6	.	TRBJ2-5	many	TGTGCCAGCAGCATTGCCACCTATTCGGAGACCCAGTACTTC	CASSIATYSETQYF
TRBV7-2	.	TRBJ2-7	few	TGTGCCAGCAGCACACGGGGGCCCCCTTCAGCCTACGAGCAGTACTTC	CASSTRGPPSAYEQYF
TRBV15	TRBD1	TRBJ1-6	.	TGTGCCACCAGCAGACCCAAGGGGACAGGGTATTCACCCCTCCACTTT	CATSRPKGTGYSPLHF
TRBV28	.	TRBJ2-1	many	TGTGCCAGCAGTTTCCAGGGAATCAATGAGCAGTTCTTC	CASSFQGINEQFF
TRBV5-1	.	TRBJ2-7	.	TGCGCCAGCAGCTACTCAGGGATCTACGAGCAGTACTTC	CASSYSGIYEQYF
TRBV7-2	.	TRBJ2-6	many	TGTGCCAGCACCACCACTCCGATCCCCTCTGGGGCCAACGTCCTGACTTTC	CASTTTPIPSGANVLTF
TRBV4-1	.	TRBJ1-2	many	TGCGCCAGCAGCCAGGTAATACAGGCCCATGGCTACACCTTC	CASSQVIQAHGYTF
TRBV20-1	TRBD2	TRBJ2-7	once	TGCAGTGCCACCACTAGCGGGGGTCGAATCGCCTACGAGCAGTACTTC	CSATTSGGRIAYEQYF
TRBV5-1	.	TRBJ1-1	.	TGCGCCAGCAGCTCTCACCCCGGACGAGTGAACACTGAAGCTTTCTTT	CASSSHPGRVNTEAFF
TRBV7-3	.	TRBJ2-2	many	TGTGCCAGCAGCTTAGGGCCTGCAGCGAACACCGGGGAGCTGTTTTTT	CASSLGPAANTGELFF
TRBV29-1	.	TRBJ2-3	many	TGCAGCGTTTCTCCCCGCCGGGCCGCCGATCGAGGCACAGATACGCAGTATTTT	CSVSPRRAADRGTDTQYF
TRBV7-2	.	TRBJ2-7	.	TGTGCCAGCAGCTCTGGGGACCGCTCCTACGAGCAGTACTTC	CASSSGDRSYEQYF